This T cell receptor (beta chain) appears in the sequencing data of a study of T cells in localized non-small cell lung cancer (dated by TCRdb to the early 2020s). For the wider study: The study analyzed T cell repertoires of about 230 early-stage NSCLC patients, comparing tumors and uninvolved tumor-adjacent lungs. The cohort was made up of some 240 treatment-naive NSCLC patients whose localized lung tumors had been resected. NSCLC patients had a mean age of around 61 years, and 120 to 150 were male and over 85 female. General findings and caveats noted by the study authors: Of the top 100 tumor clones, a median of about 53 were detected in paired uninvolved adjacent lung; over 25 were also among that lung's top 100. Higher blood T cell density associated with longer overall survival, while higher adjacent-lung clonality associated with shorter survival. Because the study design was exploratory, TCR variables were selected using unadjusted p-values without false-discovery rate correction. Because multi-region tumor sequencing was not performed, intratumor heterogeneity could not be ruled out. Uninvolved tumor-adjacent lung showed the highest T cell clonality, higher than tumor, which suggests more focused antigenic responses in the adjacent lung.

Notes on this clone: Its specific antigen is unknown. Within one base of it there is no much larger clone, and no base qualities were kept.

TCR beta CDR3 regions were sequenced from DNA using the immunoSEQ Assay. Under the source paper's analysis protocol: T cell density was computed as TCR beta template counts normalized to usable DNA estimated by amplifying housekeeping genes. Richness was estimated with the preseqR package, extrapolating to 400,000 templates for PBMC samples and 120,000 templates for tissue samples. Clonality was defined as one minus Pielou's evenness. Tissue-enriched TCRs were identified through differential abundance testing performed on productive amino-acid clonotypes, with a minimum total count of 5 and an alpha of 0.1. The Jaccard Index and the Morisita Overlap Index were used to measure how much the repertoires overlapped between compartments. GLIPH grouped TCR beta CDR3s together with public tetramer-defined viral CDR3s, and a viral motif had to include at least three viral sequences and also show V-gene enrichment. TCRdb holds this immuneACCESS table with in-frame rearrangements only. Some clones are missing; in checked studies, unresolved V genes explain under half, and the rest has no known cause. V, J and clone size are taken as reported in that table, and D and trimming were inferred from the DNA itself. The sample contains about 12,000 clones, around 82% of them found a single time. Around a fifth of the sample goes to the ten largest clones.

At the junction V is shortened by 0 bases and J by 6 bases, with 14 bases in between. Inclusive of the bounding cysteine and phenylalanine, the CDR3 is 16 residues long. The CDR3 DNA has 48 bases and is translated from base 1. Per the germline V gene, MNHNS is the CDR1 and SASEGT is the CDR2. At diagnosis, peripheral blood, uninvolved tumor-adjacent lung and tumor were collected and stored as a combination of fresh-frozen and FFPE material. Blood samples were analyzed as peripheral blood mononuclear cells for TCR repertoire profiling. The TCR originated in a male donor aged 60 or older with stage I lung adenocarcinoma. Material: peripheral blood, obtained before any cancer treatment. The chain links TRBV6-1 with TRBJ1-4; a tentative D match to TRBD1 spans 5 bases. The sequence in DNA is TGTGCCAGCAGTGAAGCGGGGACGACAGACGATGAAAAACTGTTTTTT. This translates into CASSEAGTTDDEKLFF.